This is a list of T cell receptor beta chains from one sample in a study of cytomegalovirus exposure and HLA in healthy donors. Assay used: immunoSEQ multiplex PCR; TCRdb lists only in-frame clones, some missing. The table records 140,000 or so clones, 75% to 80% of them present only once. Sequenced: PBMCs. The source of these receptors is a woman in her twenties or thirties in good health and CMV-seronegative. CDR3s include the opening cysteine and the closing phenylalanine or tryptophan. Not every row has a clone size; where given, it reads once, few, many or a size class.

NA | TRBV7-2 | CASQKDSRNYGYTF
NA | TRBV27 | CASSTLRGTEAFF
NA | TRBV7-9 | CASSPWESNTEAFF
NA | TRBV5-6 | CASSSLGLGQYQETQYF
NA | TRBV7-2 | CASSPGGQGNTEAFF
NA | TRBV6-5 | CASEQGLNQPQHF
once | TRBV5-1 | CASSLGQGVRTGELFF
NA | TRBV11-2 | CASSVRQGATEAFF
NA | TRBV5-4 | CASSDRDSYNEQFF
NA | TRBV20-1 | CSWDRIYEQYF
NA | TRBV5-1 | CASSLAGGGNGELFF
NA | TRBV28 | CASGLQLSYEQYF
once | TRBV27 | CASHGLAGTGELFF
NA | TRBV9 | CASSPSGGYEQYF
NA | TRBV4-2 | CASSGAGLADNEQFF
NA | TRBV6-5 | CASSYSRTTGANVLTF
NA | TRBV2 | CASSDRVGRAPSYNSPLHF
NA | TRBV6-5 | CASGGWQGPNYGYTF
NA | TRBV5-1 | CASSSGHHDEQYF
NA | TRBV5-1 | CASSLSGYSTDTQYF
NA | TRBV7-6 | CASSSGLRTDEQYF
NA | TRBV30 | CAWTRDSNKNTEAFF
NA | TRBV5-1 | CASSSRTLKGEKLFF
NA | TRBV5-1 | CASSPLFSPQAGQVYGYTF
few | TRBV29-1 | CSVRKQTGEAFF
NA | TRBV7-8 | CASSILGARVNTEAFF
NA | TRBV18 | CANSPRLQEGSYEQYF
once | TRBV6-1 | CASSESILGTGKETQYF
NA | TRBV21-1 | CASSKVLRQGNQPQHF
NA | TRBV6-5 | CASSRQGGSYEQYF
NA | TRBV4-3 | CASSQYYADRDYNEQFF
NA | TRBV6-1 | CASSEGRGLSGELFF
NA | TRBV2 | CASSEVGGNAEAFF
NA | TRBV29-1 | CSAQTGGTNTEAFF
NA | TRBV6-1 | CASSDGQGGEQYF
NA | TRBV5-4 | CASSSFQGASGEQYF
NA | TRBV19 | CASTSGSFNYGYTF
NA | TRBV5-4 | CASRPGTGVAFF
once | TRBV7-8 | CASSLQGPPEKLFF
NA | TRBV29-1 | CSGLWGGEQYF
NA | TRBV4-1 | CASSHGGTEAFF
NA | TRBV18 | CASSINSGNTIYF
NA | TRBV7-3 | CASSLERAGSGKLFF
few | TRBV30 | CASPGTVYGYTF
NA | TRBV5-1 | CASSPDSPTDTQYF
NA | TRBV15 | CATSREASSTDTQYF
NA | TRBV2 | CASALSPGTEAFF